A single sample gave rise to the 6 T cell receptor beta chains below, sequenced in a study of T-cell memory formation after mild COVID-19. TCRdb fed the 5' RACE reads into MiXCR, producing one record per CDR3 protein. Of 450,000 or so distinct CDR3 sequences listed, approximately 20% were seen once; the top ten hold 7.5% to 10%. Sequenced input: PBMCs or a T cell subset sorted from them (not recorded which). Receptors originate from an adult woman who had mild COVID-19 (a few samples of this study predate the infection). Cell type and time point are not known.

The gene calls are TRBV18 and TRBJ2-3; TRBD1 matches 8 bases. The CDR3 covers 14 residues. Looked up from germline, CDR1 is KGHSH and CDR2 is LQKENI. V gave up 0 bases and J gave up 6 bases; unmatched junction bases: 2. The CDR3 loop reads CASSPPTGVDTQYF. The CDR3 region has the DNA TGTGCCAGCTCACCACCGACAGGGGTGGATACGCAGTATTTT.

This clonotype was seen repeatedly, ten times or more. This sequence joins TRBV20-1 and TRBJ2-5; TRBD2 matches at 9 bases. Germline V lookup: CDR1 DFQATT, CDR2 SNEGSKA (reference sequence). The CDR3 extends over 15 amino acids. The V gene end was trimmed by 3 bases and the J gene end by 0 bases; junction bases not matched to a gene: 5. DNA for the CDR3: TGCAGTGCTAGGACTAGCGGCCCGTACCAAGAGACCCAGTACTTC. Its protein product is CSARTSGPYQETQYF.

The chain has TRBV3-1 and TRBJ1-1; D might be TRBD1 (6 bases). V dropped 6 bases and J dropped 6 bases, with 8 bases sitting between them. This CDR3 has 11 amino acids. The germline V gene has CDR1 LGHDT and CDR2 YNNKEL (reference sequence). The CDR3 sequence: CASRRGAEAFF. The CDR3, as DNA: TGTGCCAGCAGGAGGGGGGCTGAAGCTTTCTTT.

This clonotype was seen repeatedly, ten times or more. This chain links TRBV6-5 with TRBJ1-2; 7 bases fit TRBD1. Germline assignment: CDR1 MNHEY and CDR2 SVGAGI. The CDR3 extends over 14 amino acids. The V and J ends lost 2 bases and 4 bases, in that order; junction bases with no gene match: 4. The CDR3 bases are TGTGCCAGCAGTTACGAGGGACAGAGCTATGGCTACACCTTC. Translation gives CASSYEGQSYGYTF.

A few counts support this clonotype. The chain combines TRBV6-4 with TRBJ2-7; a possible D gene is TRBD2 (6 bases). CDR3 length: 14 amino acids. The V gene's germline CDR1 is MRHNA and CDR2 SNTAGT. V gave up 4 bases and J gave up 4 bases, with 14 bases separating them. CDR3 amino acids: CASSVGWGDYEQYF. The CDR3 coding sequence is TGTGCCAGCAGTGTTGGATGGGGGGATTACGAGCAGTACTTC.

The J gene is TRBJ2-5, the V gene TRBV5-1; 15 positions match TRBD2. CDR3 size: 18 residues. J was trimmed by 5 bases and V by 3 bases; bases with no gene match: 11. Per germline, CDR1 SGHRS and CDR2 YFSETQ. The CDR3 coding sequence is TGCGCCAGCAGCTCGGGACTAGCGGGGGGCAACGGAAGGGAGACCCAGTACTTC. Translating gives CASSSGLAGGNGRETQYF. Supplemented by reference TRBV5-1 and TRBJ2-5, the full variable domain reads KAGVTQTPRYLIKTRGQQVTLSCSPISGHRSVSWYQQTPGQGLQFLFEYFSETQRNKGNFPGRFSGRQFSNSRSEMNVSTLELGDSALYLCASSSGLAGGNGRETQYFGPGTRLLVL.